A single sample gave rise to the 9 T cell receptor beta chains below, sequenced in a study of shared clonotypes between healthy human individuals. Sequencing used immunoSEQ multiplex PCR; TCRdb keeps in-frame clones, though not all of them. Of about 2,200,000 clones in the sample, about 93% are singletons; the top ten hold around 1.7%. Terminally differentiated effector memory CD45RA+ cells were excluded by CCR7 positive selection of CD45RO-negative cells. The sequenced sample was naive CD8+ T cells from PBMCs. The source of these receptors is a man between 18 and 29 years old in good health. Some clones in this sample may be carry-over from other donors' samples.

The chain couples TRBV2 to TRBJ2-7, with 8 bases that match TRBD1. CDR1 SNHLY and CDR2 FYNNEI come from the germline V gene. This CDR3 is 16 amino acids long. J gave up 2 bases and V 1 base, and 7 bases lay outside the gene matches. CDR3 sequence (DNA): TGTGCCAGCAGTGAAGGTGTGACAGGGGCTCCCTACGAGCAGTACTTC. Protein product: CASSEGVTGAPYEQYF.

In DNA form, the CDR3 reads TGTGCCAGCAGTGCCAACGGGATCCTTGGATGGAATGAGCAGTTCTTC. Protein: CASSANGILGWNEQFF. The chain couples TRBV27 to TRBJ2-1, with a possible D match to TRBD2 (5 bases). Trimming stripped 5 bases from V and 7 bases from J, with 21 bases between. This CDR3 region has 16 residues. Looked up from germline, CDR1 is MNHEY and CDR2 is SMNVEV (reference sequence).

V is TRBV27 and J is TRBJ2-1, with a possible D match to TRBD1 (7 bases). Trimming took 6 bases from V and 6 from J, leaving 15 bases between them. This CDR3 spans 14 amino acids. Germline V gives CDR1 MNHEY, CDR2 SMNVEV (reference sequence). The chain's CDR3 is CASRQGGTGNEQFF. The CDR3 nucleotides are TGTGCCAGCAGGCAGGGGGGCACCGGCAATGAGCAGTTCTTC.

This chain links TRBV6-4 with TRBJ2-3; D gene ambiguous. Trimming stripped 7 bases from V and 2 bases from J, with 7 bases between. Germline CDR1 reads MRHNA; CDR2 reads SNTAGT. This CDR3 is built from 12 residues. The CDR3 region is CASMLHTDTQYF. In DNA form, the CDR3 reads TGTGCCAGCATGCTCCACACAGATACGCAGTATTTT.

This clone was detected only once. The chain recombines TRBV4-1 with TRBJ1-3, with D perhaps TRBD1 (5 bases). CDR3 length equals 17 residues. CDR1 and CDR2 from the germline V gene are MGHRA and YSYEKL. V was shortened by 2 bases and J by 4 bases, with 18 bases between the two germline ends. DNA of the CDR3: TGCGCCAGCAGCCAAATAAACGCGGGGGTATCCGGAAACACCATATATTTT. Its translation: CASSQINAGVSGNTIYF.

The chain joins TRBV28 to TRBJ2-5, with 10 bases lining up with TRBD2. This CDR3 has 15 amino acids. V was clipped by 8 bases and J by 2 bases; unmatched bases: 8. Germline CDR1 and CDR2: MDHEN and SYDVKM. CDR3 protein: CASGETSGRQETQYF. CDR3 DNA sequence: TGTGCCAGCGGGGAGACTAGCGGGCGACAAGAGACCCAGTACTTC.

The genes are TRBV27 and TRBJ1-1; tentatively, D is TRBD1 (5 bases). The length of the CDR3 is 15 residues. Germline V gene lookup returns CDR1 MNHEY and CDR2 SMNVEV (reference sequence). V lost 4 bases and J lost 2, with 14 bases in between. The CDR3 protein is CASSSPAGLNTEAFF. CDR3 nucleotides: TGTGCCAGCAGTTCCCCCGCAGGGCTTAACACTGAAGCTTTCTTT.

A note on this clone: The sample has other DNA sequences that encode this CDR3 too. The chain has TRBV6-5 and TRBJ1-1; D perhaps matches TRBD1 (5 bases). This CDR3 is 15 amino acids long. Trimming removed 0 bases from V and 0 bases from J, with 8 bases in between. Germline CDR1 is MNHEY and CDR2 is SVGAGI. Written as DNA, the CDR3 is TGTGCCAGCAGTTACTCGGAGGGGTTGAACACTGAAGCTTTCTTT. Translating gives CASSYSEGLNTEAFF.

V gene TRBV2 combines with J gene TRBJ2-7; a possible D gene is TRBD2 (6 bases). The ends were cut back, 4 bases at V and 1 base at J, with 11 bases in the middle. CDR1 SNHLY and CDR2 FYNNEI come from the germline V gene. This CDR3 region has 14 residues. The CDR3 DNA reads as TGTGCCAGCAGTGCCCCGGGACTTTCCTACGAGCAGTACTTC. This codes for CASSAPGLSYEQYF.